This T cell receptor (beta chain) was profiled in a study of blood T cell repertoires in COVID-19. About the study: Material from acute and convalescent COVID-19 was sourced from the United States, Italy and Spain. Sources were T cells, B-cell-depleted T cells, or PBMCs; the material itself was cDNA or gDNA.

Authors' data handling: Reference gene primer amplification in the assay estimated nucleated cell counts. Generated by immunoSEQ multiplex PCR, the TCRdb table keeps only in-frame clones and is missing some. That table is the source of V, J and clone size, and D and trimming were worked out from the DNA. The sample shows some 120,000 clones, more than 85% of them seen only once. V lost 3 bases and J lost 1, with 7 bases in between. The CDR3 totals 14 residues. Germline V gene sequence: CDR1 MNHNS, CDR2 SASEGT. The chain couples TRBV6-1 to TRBJ1-3; D gene ambiguous. The specimen was peripheral blood. This TCR derives from a human donor with acute or convalescent COVID-19. The donor label of this sample is uncertain. Here the CDR3 reads CASSEQLSGNTIYF. CDR3 coding DNA: TGTGCCAGCAGTGAGCAGTTGTCTGGAAACACCATATATTTT.